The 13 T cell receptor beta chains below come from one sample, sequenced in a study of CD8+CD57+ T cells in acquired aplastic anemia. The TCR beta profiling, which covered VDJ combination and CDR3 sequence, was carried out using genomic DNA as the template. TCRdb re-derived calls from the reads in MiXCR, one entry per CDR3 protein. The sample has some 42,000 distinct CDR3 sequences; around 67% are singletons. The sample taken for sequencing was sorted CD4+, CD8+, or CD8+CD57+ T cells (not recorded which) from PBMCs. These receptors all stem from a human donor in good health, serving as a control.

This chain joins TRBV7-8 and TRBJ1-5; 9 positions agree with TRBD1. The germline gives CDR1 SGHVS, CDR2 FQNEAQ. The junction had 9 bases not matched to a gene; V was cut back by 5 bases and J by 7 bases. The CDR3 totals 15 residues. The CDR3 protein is CASSQKGQGRQPQHF. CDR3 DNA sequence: TGTGCCAGCAGCCAGAAAGGACAGGGGAGGCAGCCCCAGCATTTT.

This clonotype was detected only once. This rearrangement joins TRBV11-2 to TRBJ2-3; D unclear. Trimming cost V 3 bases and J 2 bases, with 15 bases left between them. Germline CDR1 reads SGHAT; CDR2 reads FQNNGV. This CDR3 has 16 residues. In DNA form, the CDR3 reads TGTGCCAGCAGCTTCTCAGGCTTTGGGGACACAGATACGCAGTATTTT. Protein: CASSFSGFGDTDTQYF.

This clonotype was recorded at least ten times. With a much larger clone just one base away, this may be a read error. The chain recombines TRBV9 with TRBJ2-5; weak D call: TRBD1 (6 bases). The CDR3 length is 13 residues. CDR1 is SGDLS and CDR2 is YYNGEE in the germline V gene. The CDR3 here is CASSLGGQGTQYF. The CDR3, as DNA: TGTGCCAGCAGCCTTGGGGGCCAAGGGACCCAGTACTTC. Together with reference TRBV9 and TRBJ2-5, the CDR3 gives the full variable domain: DSGVTQTPKHLITATGQRVTLRCSPRSGDLSVYWYQQSLDQGLQFLIQYYNGEERAKGNILERFSAQQFPDLHSELNLSSLELGDSALYFCASSLGGQGTQYFGPGTRLLVL.

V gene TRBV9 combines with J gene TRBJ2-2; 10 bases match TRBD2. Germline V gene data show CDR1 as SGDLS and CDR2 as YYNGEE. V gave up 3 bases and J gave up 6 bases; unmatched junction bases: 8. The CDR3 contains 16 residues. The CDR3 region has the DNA TGTGCCAGCAGCGACCGCGAAGCGGGAGGGTCCGGGGAGCTGTTTTTT. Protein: CASSDREAGGSGELFF.

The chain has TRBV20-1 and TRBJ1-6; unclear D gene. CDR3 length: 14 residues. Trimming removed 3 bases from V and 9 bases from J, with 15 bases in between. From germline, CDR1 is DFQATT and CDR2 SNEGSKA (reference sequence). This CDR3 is CSASFRTRSSPLHF. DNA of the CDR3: TGCAGTGCTAGCTTCCGAACGCGGAGTTCACCCCTCCACTTT.

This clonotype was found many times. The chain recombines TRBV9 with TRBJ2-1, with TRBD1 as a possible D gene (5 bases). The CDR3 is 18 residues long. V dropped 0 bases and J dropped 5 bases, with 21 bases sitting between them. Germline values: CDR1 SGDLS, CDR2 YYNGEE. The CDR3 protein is CASSVDVGGANLDNEQFF. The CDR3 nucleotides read TGTGCCAGCAGCGTAGATGTAGGTGGGGCTAATCTCGACAATGAGCAGTTCTTC.

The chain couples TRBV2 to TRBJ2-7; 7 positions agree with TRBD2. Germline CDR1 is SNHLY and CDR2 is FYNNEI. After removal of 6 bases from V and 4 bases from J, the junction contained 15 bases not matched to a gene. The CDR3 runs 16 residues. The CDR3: CASSEQSGTGPYEQYF. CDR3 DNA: TGTGCCAGCAGCGAGCAGAGCGGGACTGGGCCATACGAGCAGTACTTC.

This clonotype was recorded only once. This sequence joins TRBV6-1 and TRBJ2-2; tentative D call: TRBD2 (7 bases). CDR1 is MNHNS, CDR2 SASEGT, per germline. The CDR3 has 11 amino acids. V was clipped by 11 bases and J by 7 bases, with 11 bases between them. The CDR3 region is CAGGADGELFF. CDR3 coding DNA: TGTGCCGGGGGGGCGGACGGGGAGCTGTTTTTT.

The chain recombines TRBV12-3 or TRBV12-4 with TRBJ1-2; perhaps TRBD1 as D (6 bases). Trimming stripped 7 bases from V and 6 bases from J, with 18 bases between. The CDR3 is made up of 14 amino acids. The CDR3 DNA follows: TGTGCCAGCACCTTGGGTCAGGGGAGCGATGGCTACACCTTC. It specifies CASTLGQGSDGYTF.

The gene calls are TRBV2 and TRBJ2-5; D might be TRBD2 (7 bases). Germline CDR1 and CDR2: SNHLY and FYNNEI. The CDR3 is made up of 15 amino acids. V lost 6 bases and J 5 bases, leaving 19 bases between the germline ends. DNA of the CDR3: TGTGCCAGCAGGGGGGATCTGCGGGGGCGGGAGACCCAGTACTTC. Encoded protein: CASRGDLRGRETQYF. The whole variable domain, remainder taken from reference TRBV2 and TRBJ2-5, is EPEVTQTPSHQVTQMGQEVILRCVPISNHLYFYWYRQILGQKVEFLVSFYNNEISEKSEIFDDQFSVERPDGSNFTLKIRSTKLEDSAMYFCASRGDLRGRETQYFGPGTRLLVL.

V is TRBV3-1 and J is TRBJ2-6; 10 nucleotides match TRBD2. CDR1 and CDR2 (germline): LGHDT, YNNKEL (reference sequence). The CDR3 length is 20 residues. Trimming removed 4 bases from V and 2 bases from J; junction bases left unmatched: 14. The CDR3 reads CASSPPNGAGGPAGANVLTF. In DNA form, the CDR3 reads TGTGCCAGCAGCCCACCGAATGGAGCGGGAGGGCCTGCTGGGGCCAACGTCCTGACTTTC.

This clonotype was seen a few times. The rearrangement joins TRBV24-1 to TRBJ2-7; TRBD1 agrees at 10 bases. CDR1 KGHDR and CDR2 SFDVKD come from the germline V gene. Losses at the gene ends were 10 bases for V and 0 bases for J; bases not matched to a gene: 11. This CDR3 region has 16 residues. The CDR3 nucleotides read TGTGCCACAAGGGACAGGGGCGGGGACCTCTCCTACGAGCAGTACTTC. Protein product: CATRDRGGDLSYEQYF.

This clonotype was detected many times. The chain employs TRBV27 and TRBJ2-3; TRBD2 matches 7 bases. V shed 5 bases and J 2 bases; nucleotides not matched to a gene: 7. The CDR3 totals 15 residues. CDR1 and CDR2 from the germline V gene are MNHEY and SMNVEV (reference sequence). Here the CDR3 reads CASSAWTRYTDTQYF. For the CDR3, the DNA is TGTGCCAGCAGTGCATGGACTAGATACACAGATACGCAGTATTTT.